The T cell receptor (beta chain) described here comes from a study of T cells in Graves' hyperthyroidism and ophthalmopathy. What was amplified from RNA transcripts were TCR beta CDR3 regions. First-round RT-PCR targeting the TCR CDR3 was performed with the HTBI primer set. TCRdb reanalysed the multiplex PCR reads using MiXCR and keeps one entry per CDR3 protein. This sample has around 400,000 distinct CDR3 sequences; about 15% occur once, and the top ten carry roughly 19%. The CDR3 totals 16 residues. CDR1 and CDR2 (germline): SNHLY, FYNNEI. The germline V and J ends were trimmed by 4 bases and 0 bases, with 12 bases remaining between them. This clonotype has at least ten counts. A NOSPECS grade of at least 4, a Clinical Activity Score of at least 3 and duration under 3 months were recorded in ophthalmopathy patients. Thyroid ultrasound and orbital computed tomography, with clinical symptoms and serum thyroxine and TRAb, informed diagnoses.

The V gene is TRBV2, the J gene TRBJ2-2, with a tentative D call TRBD1 (5 bases). Input material: blood. The receptor's source is an older woman with Graves' ophthalmopathy. The CDR3 is CASSGNRIANTGELFF. CDR3 nucleotides: TGTGCCAGCAGTGGCAACAGGATCGCGAACACCGGGGAGCTGTTTTTT.